The rows below give T cell receptor beta chains drawn from one sample of a study of control samples from healthy donors and cancer patients. Profiling relied on immunoSEQ multiplex PCR, and the TCRdb table lists in-frame clones only, not all of them. This table holds approximately 120,000 clones, about 90% found once. Material for sequencing was blood. Source of these receptors: a man between 18 and 35 years old in good health. CDR3s include the opening cysteine and the closing phenylalanine or tryptophan. The D gene is left open where the match is weak. Clone size is given for some rows only: seen once, a few or many times, or a class if the clone is expanded.

clone_size: -
j_call: TRBJ2-7
v_call: TRBV27
d_call: -
cdr3_nt: TGTGCCAGCAGTAGATGGTCCCTCACCGGGCGCGAGCAGTACTTC
cdr3_aa: CASSRWSLTGREQYF

clone_size: -
j_call: TRBJ2-2
v_call: TRBV7-9
d_call: -
cdr3_nt: TGTGCCAGCAGTCTCTCGAGGACCGGGGAGCTGTTTTTT
cdr3_aa: CASSLSRTGELFF

clone_size: -
j_call: TRBJ2-7
v_call: TRBV18
d_call: TRBD2
cdr3_nt: TGTGCCAGCTCACTCGAGACTAGCAGCTACGAGCAGTACTTC
cdr3_aa: CASSLETSSYEQYF

clone_size: -
j_call: TRBJ1-1
v_call: TRBV5-1
d_call: -
cdr3_nt: TGCGCCAGCAGCTTGGAGTGGACAGCCTTGAACACTGAAGCTTTCTTT
cdr3_aa: CASSLEWTALNTEAFF

clone_size: few
j_call: TRBJ2-2
v_call: TRBV24-1
d_call: -
cdr3_nt: TGTGCCACCAGTGATAGGATTGGGGCTGAGACCGGGGAGCTGTTTTTT
cdr3_aa: CATSDRIGAETGELFF

clone_size: once
j_call: TRBJ1-5
v_call: TRBV6-4
d_call: -
cdr3_nt: TGTGCCAGCAGTTACTACGGGGGTCCTGATCAGCCCCAGCATTTT
cdr3_aa: CASSYYGGPDQPQHF

clone_size: -
j_call: TRBJ1-1
v_call: TRBV5-1
d_call: -
cdr3_nt: TGCGCCAGCTCAGAGGACAAGTGGAACACTGAAGCTTTCTTT
cdr3_aa: CASSEDKWNTEAFF

clone_size: few
j_call: TRBJ2-3
v_call: TRBV6-4
d_call: TRBD2
cdr3_nt: TGTGCCAGCAGTGACTCGGGAGGGGTGGGCACAGATACGCAGTATTTT
cdr3_aa: CASSDSGGVGTDTQYF

clone_size: -
j_call: TRBJ1-2
v_call: TRBV7-9
d_call: -
cdr3_nt: TGTGCCAGCAGCCAGGACAGATACTATGGCTACACCTTC
cdr3_aa: CASSQDRYYGYTF

clone_size: -
j_call: TRBJ2-1
v_call: TRBV5-6
d_call: -
cdr3_nt: TGTGCCAGCAGCTTGGAACAGTACAATGAGCAGTTCTTC
cdr3_aa: CASSLEQYNEQFF

clone_size: -
j_call: TRBJ1-2
v_call: TRBV5-1
d_call: TRBD1
cdr3_nt: TGCGCCAGCAGCGCGACAGGGGGCTATGGCTACACCTTC
cdr3_aa: CASSATGGYGYTF

clone_size: -
j_call: TRBJ1-1
v_call: TRBV11-2
d_call: -
cdr3_nt: TGTGCCAGCAGCCCCAGGTGTAAGTGCGACACTGAAGCTTTCTTT
cdr3_aa: CASSPRCKCDTEAFF

clone_size: -
j_call: TRBJ2-7
v_call: TRBV6-5
d_call: -
cdr3_nt: TGTGCCAGCACCTACTCCTTAGGTAACGAGCAGTACTTC
cdr3_aa: CASTYSLGNEQYF

clone_size: -
j_call: TRBJ1-1
v_call: TRBV6-1
d_call: TRBD1
cdr3_nt: TGTGCCAGCAGTGAACTATCAGGGGGCATGAACACTGAAGCTTTCTTT
cdr3_aa: CASSELSGGMNTEAFF

clone_size: -
j_call: TRBJ2-3
v_call: TRBV7-8
d_call: TRBD2
cdr3_nt: TGTGCCAGCAGACCTACTAGCGGGACTAGCACAGATACGCAGTATTTT
cdr3_aa: CASRPTSGTSTDTQYF

clone_size: -
j_call: TRBJ2-5
v_call: TRBV20-1
d_call: -
cdr3_nt: TGCAGTGCTAGTCGGGGACAACTAGCCGCGACCCAGTACTTC
cdr3_aa: CSASRGQLAATQYF

clone_size: once
j_call: TRBJ2-6
v_call: TRBV30
d_call: -
cdr3_nt: TGTGCCTGGCGACACTGGGCAGGTGACTTCTCTGGGGCCAACGTCCTGACTTTC
cdr3_aa: CAWRHWAGDFSGANVLTF

clone_size: -
j_call: TRBJ2-1
v_call: TRBV6-5
d_call: -
cdr3_nt: TGTGCCAGCAGTTACTCGATGGGACACCTATACAATGAGCAGTTCTTC
cdr3_aa: CASSYSMGHLYNEQFF

clone_size: -
j_call: TRBJ2-7
v_call: TRBV6-5
d_call: TRBD2
cdr3_nt: TGTGCCAGCAGCAGACCGGGACTACAGACCGAGCAGTACTTC
cdr3_aa: CASSRPGLQTEQYF

clone_size: -
j_call: TRBJ2-1
v_call: TRBV11-1
d_call: TRBD1
cdr3_nt: TGTGCCAGCAGGCTAGGGACAGGGAGGAATGAGCAGTTCTTC
cdr3_aa: CASRLGTGRNEQFF

clone_size: -
j_call: TRBJ1-1
v_call: TRBV6-5
d_call: -
cdr3_nt: TGTGCCAGCAGTTACTCAGGGGGAAACACTGAAGCTTTCTTT
cdr3_aa: CASSYSGGNTEAFF

clone_size: -
j_call: TRBJ1-2
v_call: TRBV6-5
d_call: TRBD1
cdr3_nt: TGTGCCAGCAGTAAACCGGGACAGGGGGGCTATGGCTACACCTTC
cdr3_aa: CASSKPGQGGYGYTF

clone_size: -
j_call: TRBJ2-3
v_call: TRBV5-1
d_call: -
cdr3_nt: TGCGCCAGCAGCTTGCCCCCAGGCGGAGGGACAGATACGCAGTATTTT
cdr3_aa: CASSLPPGGGTDTQYF

clone_size: -
j_call: TRBJ2-5
v_call: TRBV9
d_call: TRBD1
cdr3_nt: TGTGCCAGCAGCATCCACCGGGACAGGGGGAAAGAGACCCAGTACTTC
cdr3_aa: CASSIHRDRGKETQYF

clone_size: -
j_call: TRBJ2-7
v_call: TRBV7-6
d_call: -
cdr3_nt: TGTGCCAGCAGCTTACTTCAAGGGACCCACGAGCAGTACTTC
cdr3_aa: CASSLLQGTHEQYF

clone_size: once
j_call: TRBJ2-1
v_call: TRBV27
d_call: TRBD2
cdr3_nt: TGTGCCAGCATCGCACTAGCGGGAGACGCCTACAATGAGCAGTTCTTC
cdr3_aa: CASIALAGDAYNEQFF